Listed below are T cell receptor beta chains from one sample, sequenced in a study of blood T cell repertoires in COVID-19. Assay: immunoSEQ multiplex PCR; the TCRdb copy retains only in-frame clones and omits some. The data show fewer than 150,000 clones, with about 85% seen just once and 3.5% to 5% held by the top ten. Sequenced: peripheral blood. The source is a human donor in a cohort sampled during active COVID-19. CDR3s include the opening cysteine and the closing phenylalanine or tryptophan. A D gene is named only where the DNA matches it firmly. Clone size, where shown, is once, few, many, or a class for clones that have expanded.

j_call,d_call,v_call,clone_size,cdr3_nt,cdr3_aa
TRBJ1-1,.,TRBV19,.,TGTGCCAGCGTAAGGGGCTCCTACACTGAAGCTTTCTTT,CASVRGSYTEAFF
TRBJ1-1,TRBD1,TRBV7-3,.,TGTGCCAGCAGCTTGCGACAGGGTGGCACTGAAGCTTTCTTT,CASSLRQGGTEAFF
TRBJ1-3,.,TRBV7-8,.,TGTGCCAGCAGCTTAGCCGCATCAGGGCCGGCCACCATATATTTT,CASSLAASGPATIYF
TRBJ1-2,TRBD1,TRBV5-1,.,TGCGCCAGCGGGGGACAGGGCGGTAACTATGGCTACACCTTC,CASGGQGGNYGYTF
TRBJ1-5,.,TRBV3-1/TRBV3-2,.,TGTGCCAGCAGCCAAGGAATCATACTAGGCGGCAATCAGCCCCAGCATTTT,CASSQGIILGGNQPQHF
TRBJ2-3,.,TRBV4-3,.,TGCGCCAGCAGCCAAGGGCCGCGGTCCGATACGCAGTATTTT,CASSQGPRSDTQYF
TRBJ2-3,TRBD1,TRBV5-1,.,TGCGCCAGCAGCTTCTCCCGGGACAGGCTCACAGATACGCAGTATTTT,CASSFSRDRLTDTQYF
TRBJ2-1,.,TRBV5-1,.,TGCGCCAGCAGCTACTCGACGGAGCAGCAGTTCTTC,CASSYSTEQQFF
TRBJ2-1,TRBD2,TRBV11-3,.,TGTGCCAGCAGCTTAGATGGGACTAGCGGGGGGGATGAGCAGTTCTTC,CASSLDGTSGGDEQFF
TRBJ2-3,.,TRBV27,.,TGTGCCAGCAGTAACTCAGATACGCAGTATTTT,CASSNSDTQYF
TRBJ1-2,TRBD1,TRBV28,.,TGTGCCAGCAGTCAGAGGTACCCGCGACAGGGACATGGCTACACCTTC,CASSQRYPRQGHGYTF
TRBJ1-1,.,TRBV25-1,.,TGTGCCAGCAGTGGTTCCCGACAGTTCACTGAAGCTTTCTTT,CASSGSRQFTEAFF
TRBJ2-4,TRBD2,TRBV19,.,TGTGCCAGTAGTATAGGAAGGACTAGCGGGGGAAACATTCAGTACTTC,CASSIGRTSGGNIQYF
TRBJ1-4,.,TRBV5-6,once,TGTGCCAGCAGCCCACCCACAGGGAGTGAAAAACTGTTTTTT,CASSPPTGSEKLFF
TRBJ1-1,TRBD1,TRBV5-1,few,TGCGCCAGCAGCTTGATGGGACAGGGATTTGAAGCTTTCTTT,CASSLMGQGFEAFF
TRBJ2-1,TRBD1,TRBV11-2,.,TGTGCCAGCAGCTACCCGACAGGGGGAAAACAGTTCTTC,CASSYPTGGKQFF
TRBJ1-2,TRBD1,TRBV5-6,.,TGTGCCAGCAGCTCCTACCGGGACAGGGGGCCTGAGGGCTACACCTTC,CASSSYRDRGPEGYTF
TRBJ2-1,.,TRBV7-9,.,TGTGCCAGCAGCTCGGGACTGGTGTACAATGAGCAGTTCTTC,CASSSGLVYNEQFF
TRBJ2-5,TRBD2,TRBV5-1,once,TGCGCCAGCAGCTCCCTAGCGGGAGTGTGGGAGACCCAGTACTTC,CASSSLAGVWETQYF
TRBJ1-1,.,TRBV27,.,TGTGCCAGCAAGCACCTCCCACAGGGAAACACTGAAGCTTTCTTT,CASKHLPQGNTEAFF
TRBJ2-7,.,TRBV9,once,TGTGCCAGCAGCGTAGGTGGTAGCGACTACGAGCAGTACTTC,CASSVGGSDYEQYF
TRBJ1-1,.,TRBV6-1,.,TGTGCCAGCAGTGAATGGGACTCGGGGGGAGCTTTCTTT,CASSEWDSGGAFF
TRBJ2-1,TRBD1,TRBV29-1,.,TGCAGCGGGGACAGGGGGGCGTTGGAGAGTGAGCAGTTCTTC,CSGDRGALESEQFF
TRBJ2-7,.,TRBV13,.,TGTGCCAGCAGCCTAACGGGTCTACTAGCCTCTATAGACGAGCAGTACTTC,CASSLTGLLASIDEQYF
TRBJ2-5,TRBD1,TRBV18,.,TGTGCCAGCTCACCTGAGACAGGGGGCGAGACCCAGTACTTC,CASSPETGGETQYF
TRBJ2-2,.,TRBV10-3,.,TGTGCCATCAGCACCGGGGACACCGGGGAGCTGTTTTTT,CAISTGDTGELFF
TRBJ2-5,.,TRBV7-2,.,TGTGCCAGCAGCGGACGTCTAGCGAACCAAGAGACCCAGTACTTC,CASSGRLANQETQYF
TRBJ1-6,.,TRBV6-1,.,TGTGCCAGCAGTGATCCCGACAAGATTAGCCTCCACTTT,CASSDPDKISLHF
TRBJ2-3,TRBD2,TRBV4-1,.,TGCGCCAGCAACCCCTCGGGGGGAACGGGCACAGATACGCAGTATTTT,CASNPSGGTGTDTQYF
TRBJ2-3,.,TRBV7-3,.,TGTGCCAGCAGCAGGGCCGGGGGGCTCACAGATACGCAGTATTTT,CASSRAGGLTDTQYF
TRBJ1-4,.,TRBV6-5,.,TGTGCCAGCAGTTACTCGGGGAGGGAAAAACTGTTTTTT,CASSYSGREKLFF
TRBJ1-2,TRBD1,TRBV6-2/TRBV6-3,.,TGTGCCAGCAGTCCAAGTCTCGGGACAGGGGGTTACGGCTACACCTTC,CASSPSLGTGGYGYTF
TRBJ2-2,TRBD2,TRBV12-3/TRBV12-4,.,TGTGCCAGCAGCCCCGGGGGGGAGGAGCTGTTTTTT,CASSPGGEELFF